This entry concerns a single TCR beta chain. Its cognate antigen is unknown. These data belong to a study of T cell repertoires in cytomegalovirus infection. MiXCR, run by TCRdb on the reads, gives a single entry per CDR3 protein. Here the sample spans 550,000 to 850,000 distinct CDR3 sequences, roughly 30% being singletons. Germline-derived CDR1 and CDR2 are LNHDA and SQIVND (reference sequence). CDR3 length equals 12 residues. V was pared by 5 bases and J by 3 bases, with 8 bases between. The source material was cultured PBMCs, sampled from culture after CMV antigen stimulation. The genes are TRBV19 and TRBJ2-7, with D possibly TRBD2 on 6 matching bases. The TCR was taken from a human donor in good health (CMV status not recorded). Some clones in this sample may be carry-over from other donors' samples. The CDR3: CASSGRYYEQYF. In DNA form, the CDR3 reads TGTGCCAGTAGTGGGAGGTACTACGAGCAGTACTTC.